The source of this T cell receptor (beta chain) is a study of diagnostic markers for celiac disease. Germline assignment: CDR1 MDHEN and CDR2 SYDVKM. The CDR3 runs to 12 residues. TCRdb re-called the reads, yielding one record per CDR3 amino acid sequence without DNA. The repertoire table contains more than 7,500 distinct CDR3 sequences. The sequencing input was either unsorted cells or a sorted T cell fraction (not recorded which). This rearrangement joins TRBV28 to TRBJ2-1; TCRdb's D call, TRBD2, is unchecked because there is no DNA. This TCR was recovered from a human donor. This table probably holds off-target reads from a library built for another chain. The CDR3 here is CASEERDNEQFF.